This T cell receptor beta chain originates from a study of blood T cell repertoires in COVID-19. Clones were sequenced by immunoSEQ multiplex PCR, and TCRdb holds only the in-frame ones, with some missing. The sample gives about 170,000 clones, around nine tenths of which show up once; roughly 3% is in the top ten. For this clone: The germline gene is not matched at one end of the junction; a read error may be the cause.

The CDR3 spans 13 residues. Germline V gene lookup returns CDR1 SEHNR and CDR2 FQNEAQ (reference sequence). The sequenced material came from peripheral blood. The TCR originated in a man aged 65 to 79 with acute or convalescent COVID-19. The V call is TRBV7-9, the J call TRBJ1-6; 7 bases match TRBD1. This CDR3 reads CASSPGTDSVGPF. CDR3 nucleotides: TGTGCCAGCAGCCCCGGGACAGACTCCGTTGGTCCCTTT.